Each of the 8 T cell receptor beta chains below was sequenced from the same sample in a study of cytomegalovirus exposure and HLA in healthy donors (dated by TCRdb to the late 2010s). Libraries were made using the immunoSEQ multiplex PCR assay. For the multiplex PCR, a mixture combining 60 forward primers for TCR Vbeta segments and 13 reverse primers for TCR Jbeta segments was used. Sourced from immuneACCESS, this table was stored by TCRdb with only in-frame sequences that have V and J called. A share of the clones is absent; for the studies checked, an unresolved V gene accounts for under half, and the remainder has no known explanation. In this sample the table shows about 130,000 clones, around 80% of which occur a single time. The ten largest make up 1.1% of the sample. Sequencing input: PBMCs. Source of these receptors: a woman younger than 45 in good health and CMV-seronegative.

CDR3 loop: CATSRRTSGNYEQYF. The CDR3 nucleotides are TGTGCCACCAGCAGACGGACTAGCGGAAACTACGAGCAGTACTTC. The V call is TRBV15, the J call TRBJ2-7, with TRBD2 identical over 10 bases. CDR1 and CDR2 from the germline V gene are LNHNV and YYDKDF (reference sequence). This CDR3 comprises 15 residues. V lost 2 bases, J lost 3 bases, and 4 bases stayed unmatched.

Remarks on this clone: One end of the junction fails to match germline, which may point to a read error. The rearrangement links TRBV7-9 to TRBJ2-7; D uncertain. Germline V CDR1 and CDR2: SEHNR, FQNEAQ (reference sequence). This CDR3 is built from 11 residues. DNA for the CDR3: TGTTCCAGCAGCCCTTCCTACGAGCAGTACTTC. Protein sequence: CSSSPSYEQYF.

The gene calls are TRBV11-1 and TRBJ1-1, with D perhaps TRBD1 (6 bases). Per germline, CDR1 SGHAT and CDR2 FQDESV (reference sequence). The V end lost 2 bases, the J end lost 1 base, and 17 bases lay between the germline ends. The CDR3 is made up of 17 amino acids. Here the CDR3 reads CASSLFPGEGTNTEAFF. The CDR3 coding sequence is TGTGCCAGCAGCTTATTTCCAGGGGAGGGAACGAACACTGAAGCTTTCTTT.

The table lists this clone with a few counts. V usage is TRBV7-8 and J usage is TRBJ1-6; no firm D call. The CDR3 totals 16 residues. With 2 bases removed from V and 2 bases from J, the gap between germline ends came to 10 bases. Germline V lookup: CDR1 SGHVS, CDR2 FQNEAQ. CDR3 in DNA: TGTGCCAGCAGCTTATATCAGGCCCCCTATAATTCACCCCTCCACTTT. The encoded protein is CASSLYQAPYNSPLHF.

This chain uses TRBV1 with TRBJ1-1. TRBV1 is annotated as a pseudogene. CDR3 length equals 12 residues. The CDR3 here is CTSNRREQEAFF. CDR3 nucleotides: TGCACCAGCAATCGTCGGGAGCAGGAAGCTTTCTTT.

The genes are TRBV5-1 and TRBJ2-3; 10 nucleotides agree with TRBD2. The CDR3 is 14 amino acids. Per the germline V gene, CDR1 is SGHRS and CDR2 is YFSETQ. The junction had 4 bases not matched to a gene; V was cut back by 4 bases and J by 5 bases. The CDR3, as DNA: TGCGCCAGCAGCCTAGCGGGAGAAGGAGATACGCAGTATTTT. Amino acid sequence: CASSLAGEGDTQYF. Filled out from reference TRBV5-1 and TRBJ2-3, the complete variable domain reads KAGVTQTPRYLIKTRGQQVTLSCSPISGHRSVSWYQQTPGQGLQFLFEYFSETQRNKGNFPGRFSGRQFSNSRSEMNVSTLELGDSALYLCASSLAGEGDTQYFGPGTRLTVL.

In its sample, this clone was seen once. The chain recombines TRBV30 with TRBJ1-2; perhaps TRBD1 as D (5 bases). Between the trimmed V and J ends, which lost 2 bases and 8 bases, there was a span of 15 bases. The CDR3 has 13 amino acids. In germline, CDR1 is GTSNPN, CDR2 SVGIG (reference sequence). CDR3 DNA sequence: TGTGCCTGGAGTCGCCCAGGGCAAGGCGGCTACACCTTC. Residues: CAWSRPGQGGYTF.

The V gene is TRBV19, the J gene TRBJ1-5; 10 positions agree with TRBD1. The V gene end was trimmed by 6 bases and the J gene end by 7 bases; junction bases not matched to a gene: 6. The CDR3 is 14 residues long. The germline V gene has CDR1 LNHDA and CDR2 SQIVND (reference sequence). CDR3 amino acids: CASSPTGGLQPQHF. The CDR3 bases are TGTGCCAGTAGCCCGACAGGGGGCCTGCAGCCCCAGCATTTT.